This entry features one T cell receptor beta chain sequence. The antigen this receptor binds is unknown. No per-base quality is available; no much larger clone lies one base away. The data were taken from a study of a mutant IDH1 vaccine in newly diagnosed glioma (dated by TCRdb to 2020 to 2022). About the investigation overall: In the chemotherapy-containing groups, vaccination started alongside temozolomide cycles, whereas in patients who had radiotherapy alone it started 4-6 weeks after radiotherapy. Of the approximately 29 treated patients, approximately 60% were male and approximately 38% were female, and a mean age of roughly 37 years was recorded. Peripheral blood was collected at six visits: V03 (baseline), V05, V07, V10, V12 and V13. The week-35 safety follow-up was designated visit V12, and the week-47 end of study was designated visit V13. Longitudinal TCRB deep sequencing was performed for some 25 treated patients wherever samples were available for exploratory analyses. Prior to enrollment, standard therapy consisting of radiotherapy alone, temozolomide alone, or radiochemotherapy with temozolomide had been administered to patients, with the combination being received by most patients.

Library construction relied on the immunoSEQ multiplex PCR assay. The hsTCRB Kit was used according to the manufacturer's protocol to amplify rearranged TCR beta chain sequences. TCRB libraries were sequenced on an Illumina MiSeq. In the authors' own workflow: Demultiplexing, trimming and gene mapping were performed with the kit vendor's proprietary platform. This is the immuneACCESS table as TCRdb keeps it, with only in-frame sequences that have V and J called. A part of the clones is gone; compared with another copy, unresolved V genes explain less than half, and the rest is unexplained. The DNA was the basis for D and trimming; V, J and clone size are from that table. A total of fewer than 90,000 clones appear in this sample, more than 70% of them only once. Approximately 12% of the sample goes to the ten largest clones. Taken with the paper, the label for time point translates to: week 35, safety follow-up. Each vaccine dose, consisting of 300 ug of a 20-mer mutant IDH1 peptide in Montanide, was administered subcutaneously with topical imiquimod. Eight vaccinations were administered to patients in weeks 1, 3, 5, 7, 11, 15, 19 and 23, corresponding to visits V03 through V10. Newly diagnosed WHO grade 3 or 4 IDH1-mutant astrocytomas showing loss of nuclear ATRX were present in the donors. The samples were drawn from NOA16, a multicentre, single-arm, open-label phase I trial in Germany that tested a mutant IDH1 peptide vaccine in humans for the first time. Genomic DNA for TCRB sequencing was extracted from EDTA blood using the DNeasy Blood and Tissue Kit.

Trimming takes 4 bases from V and 5 bases from J, and the germline ends sit 18 bases apart. CDR1 and CDR2, per the germline V gene, are SGDLS and YYNGEE. The cysteine opens and the phenylalanine closes a CDR3 of 15 amino acids. Just CDR3 DNA is preserved here, 45 bases in frame from base 1. Findings and caveats that apply to the study as a whole: PBMC samples for TCRB deep sequencing were selected based on availability. Immune responses induced by the vaccine were seen in approximately 93% of patients across multiple MHC alleles. No apparent relationship was observed between pseudoprogression and alterations in the top peripheral T cell clonotypes detected by TCRB sequencing. According to the authors, sample limitations meant that analyses of patient blood samples could not be reproduced.

Sequencing was performed on PBMCs, taken from a glioma patient whose treatment included an IDH1 peptide vaccine. The chain employs TRBV9 and TRBJ1-2; the D region possibly corresponds to TRBD1 (6 bases align). This TCR was sampled from a man between 18 and 35 years old with glioma. The DNA reads TGTGCCAGCAGCCCCCGGACAGCGCAATTATATGGCTACACCTTC. Translated, this gives CASSPRTAQLYGYTF.